This TCR beta chain was identified in a study of T cell responses to AZD1222 COVID-19 vaccine (dated by TCRdb to about 2021). Describing the broader study: AZD1222 recipients whose second dose came at about 4 weeks and those whose second dose came at about 12 weeks were combined into one group, since spike-specific TCR depth and breadth did not differ between the two schedules. TCR sequencing was performed for 230 to 250 trial participants, of whom about 200 were given two doses of AZD1222 and around 26 were given two doses of MenACWY control vaccine. Trial participants were enrolled into age subgroups of 18-55, 56-69 and 70-plus years, which contained approximately 150, 28 and 58 TCR-sequenced participants, respectively.

Broader findings and caveats from the paper: Reportedly, almost half of the unique spike-specific TCRs recognized epitopes lying outside the regions that are mutated in the B.1.351 and B.1.1.7 variants. Vaccine-associated CD4 TCRs spanned the whole spike protein, with dominant responses in regions 160-218 and 743-854. After two AZD1222 doses, spike-specific TCR breadth and depth were significantly higher than at day 0 and than in MenACWY recipients. Conclusions about previously exposed vaccinees are limited because only five to seven AZD1222 recipients were SARS-CoV-2 seropositive at baseline. Participants were mostly white British and included more females than males, and it was suggested by the authors that clonal diversity may have been underestimated. The 56-69-year group was small, and its depth increase did not reach significance, likely because of low power. Because no day 14 peak-response samples were available, repertoires were characterized only after the peak T cell response.

The CDR3 regions of human TCRbeta chains were analyzed by immunosequencing. As for the original processing: Repertoire TCRs were matched against a reference library of SARS-CoV-2-specific TCRs generated with the MIRA antigen-specificity platform. Breadth was defined as the fraction of unique TCRs that were SARS-CoV-2-associated. Depth was defined as the fraction of total T cells that were SARS-CoV-2-associated. Using the MIRA data, each spike-specific TCR was mapped to the spike region that the TCR reacts to and placed in a CD4 or CD8 class. Log10-transformed breadth and depth values were compared by one-way ANOVA with Sidak's multiple comparisons tests. This is the immuneACCESS table as TCRdb keeps it, with only in-frame sequences that have V and J called. A part of the clones is gone; compared with another copy, unresolved V genes explain less than half, and the rest is unexplained. V, J and clone size reflect that table, while D and trimming were determined from the DNA. The sample table records tens of thousands of clones; about three quarters of these occur just once. Clones ranked in the top ten supply approximately 6.3% of the sample.

On this clone: The antigen it binds to is not known. No base qualities exist here, and no much larger clone lies one base off it.

Per the germline V gene, MDHEN is the CDR1 and SYDVKM is the CDR2. V was cut back by 5 bases and J by 3 bases, leaving a gap of 16 bases between them. Including the terminal cysteine and phenylalanine, the CDR3 comprises 15 residues. Only CDR3 DNA is held: 45 bases, read in frame from base 1. In light of the paper, this sample's time point label describes: baseline before first vaccination. Vaccinee samples were obtained from the UK trials COV001 and COV002, which included a single-blind randomized controlled phase 2/3 trial of AZD1222 (ChAdOx1 nCoV-19) in healthy adults. Trial participant PBMC samples were collected at day 0 and day 28 after the second dose for TCRbeta chain sequencing.

Sequenced material: peripheral blood, taken on day 0 of AZD1222 vaccination. This receptor chain uses TRBV28 and TRBJ1-1, and possibly TRBD1, on 6 matching bases. This sequence originates from an adult in good health. The CDR3 region reads CASSPGAGVDTEAFF. The bases are TGTGCCAGCAGTCCCGGAGCAGGGGTAGACACTGAAGCTTTCTTT. The entire variable domain, with the stretches around the CDR3 drawn from the reference TRBV28 and TRBJ1-1 proteins, is DVKVTQSSRYLVKRTGEKVFLECVQDMDHENMFWYRQDPGLGLRLIYFSYDVKMKEKGDIPEGYSVSREKKERFSLILESASTNQTSMYLCASSPGAGVDTEAFFGQGTRLTVV.